This TCR beta chain was obtained from a study of neurological immune-mediated disorders. The germline CDR1 and CDR2 sequences are SGHTA and FQGNSA. This CDR3 has 15 residues. For the unsorted libraries, 2 million PBMCs stored at -80 C served as input. As for the cDNA, it was generated by 5'RACE with 10-nucleotide random UMIs. TCRdb itself ran the 5' RACE reads through MiXCR, one entry per CDR3 protein. The sample yields around 68,000 distinct CDR3 sequences, 4.1% seen once. This clonotype was counted at least ten times. At one boundary the junction diverges from the germline segment, which might be a read error.

This sequence joins TRBV7-2 and TRBJ2-2; 9 bases are shared with TRBD2. The receptor was isolated from a man aged 50 to 60 with multiple sclerosis. The sequencing sample was made of PBMCs. The CDR3 DNA sequence: TGTGCCAGCAGCTTTAGTAGCGGGGGCACCGGGGAGTTGTTTTTT. Encoded protein: CASSFSSGGTGELFF.